This T cell receptor (beta chain) was profiled in a study of shared clonotypes between healthy human individuals (dated by TCRdb to between 2020 and 2021). Describing the broader study: Two women and a few men aged 18 to 49 years were included in the cohort. Each donor's leukapheresis produced roughly between roughly 0.85 and 9.5 billion PBMCs. Different laboratories and diverse techniques were used to prepare libraries and sequence TCR repertoires, to increase sequencing depth and limit assay-specific biases. Per donor, three plates each were used for CD4 naive and CD4 memory, two for CD8 naive, and one for CD8 memory. The study deeply sequenced blood TCR repertoires of about 5 healthy adults to estimate repertoire size and the extent of clonotype sharing between individuals.

A note on this clone: It lacks a known antigen. No base quality information exists; no much larger clone differs at one position. Other DNA sequences in the same sample also yield this CDR3.

TCR CDR3 regions were amplified from genomic DNA by multiplex PCR using the deep immunoSEQ assay. Genomic DNA extracted from each cell subset was distributed evenly over all wells of several immunoSEQ 96-well plates, and each plate served as one replicate. Each replicate PCR for sorted subsets received around 0.2 ug genomic DNA, equal to about 29,000 T cell genomes. The purified libraries were quantified using a Qubit 3.0 fluorometer, sized with a Bioanalyzer 2100, and then quantified again using the KAPA Library Quantification kit. A separate single-read 150-cycle Illumina NextSeq 550 flow cell was used to sequence each immunoSEQ 96-well plate. Per the source publication's procedure: Because the immunoSEQ output held only junctional sequences and lacked quality scores, the filtering could not match the filtering applied to full-length reads. Sequences were annotated with PyIR, a Python wrapper for IgBLAST v1.9, and V/J genes and CDR3 were assigned using IMGT germline references. Any read was removed if the V/J assignment was weak (E-value above 1e-6), the CDR3 was missing, or the read contained stop codons, out-of-frame junctions, or ambiguous translated residues. V3J clonotypes were defined as sequences sharing an identical inferred V gene, J gene, and CDR3 amino acid sequence. Percentage overlap between repertoires was calculated by dividing the number of shared unique clonotypes by the size of the smaller repertoire. Repertoire richness was assessed with RTK rarefaction, the Chao1 estimator, and Recon v2.1 estimates of unobserved clonotypes. Generation probabilities for all TCRbeta clonotypes obtained by the gDNA method from four donors were computed using OLGA. The table was pulled from immuneACCESS by TCRdb, which kept in-frame rearrangements only. Such tables lose some clones; where checked, under half of the loss comes from unresolved V genes, and the rest has no known cause. V and J calls plus clone size are reproduced from that table; the DNA served to infer D and trimming. The sample has millions of clones on record, 90% to 95% of them singletons. The ten largest clones capture roughly 0.13% of the sample.

Broader findings and caveats from the paper: Larger estimated clonotype richness was generally found for naive subsets than for memory subsets. When a handful of donors were compared, the shared fraction of clonotypes was 5% to 6.5% for naive CD4, 3.5% for naive CD8, 2.3% for memory CD4, and around 0.4% for memory CD8. Pairwise subsampling indicated that sequencing depth was expected to affect the degree of clonotype sharing among donors. Because the study included a small number of donors, the genetic and exposure-history diversity represented was limited. Clonotypes shared by all four sorted-subset donors showed higher generation probabilities than non-shared clonotypes. Rarefaction of sorted-subset datasets indicated incomplete sequencing despite the large sequencing depth. Sampling was restricted to blood, and TCR repertoires in tissues likely differ from the TCR repertoires found in blood.

The donors were healthy, HIV-negative adults with no recently reported acute infections or vaccinations. Only Caucasian adults living in Nashville, Tennessee, USA were represented among the donors. Magnetic negative selection was used to enrich CD4+ T cells, after which naive cells were positively selected on CD45RA and the negative fraction became the memory subset. After blood collection by leukapheresis, PBMCs were isolated using Ficoll-Histopaque density gradient centrifugation and then cryopreserved in the vapor phase of liquid nitrogen. Analytical flow cytometry was used to check the purity and quantity of each magnetically sorted T cell population. Each sorted fraction had its genomic DNA isolated and then quantified by UV absorbance on a Nanodrop 2000c. Based on the germline V gene, the CDR1 and CDR2 sequences are MNHNS and SASEGT. V is reduced by 1 base and J by 2 bases, leaving a spacing of 12 bases between them. There are 15 amino acids in the CDR3, from cysteine to phenylalanine inclusive. Just CDR3 DNA is preserved here, 45 bases in frame from base 1.

The V and J genes are TRBV6-1 and TRBJ2-7; a weak D assignment points to TRBD2 (6 bases agree). Sequenced: naive CD4+ T cells sorted from blood. The cell subset or site label, as the study defines it: CD45RA+ positively selected. This clonotype originated in a man between 18 and 29 years old in good health. The base sequence is TGTGCCAGCAGTGAAGTCGGAGCGGGTACCTACGAGCAGTACTTC. Its protein reads: CASSEVGAGTYEQYF.